The 3 T cell receptor beta chains below come from one sample, sequenced in a study of tumor-infiltrating lymphocytes in primary liver carcinoma. Both RNA and DNA were isolated together from roughly 20-30 mg of bulk tissue that had not been sorted. Reverse transcription of roughly 480 ng total RNA with a constant-region primer produced TCR beta cDNA. Construction of TCR beta libraries relied on three successive nested multiplex PCR rounds employing slightly modified ARM-PCR. Investigators reported that the first two PCR rounds, at around 10 cycles each, used TRBV1-TRBV30 forward primers with a C-beta reverse primer. One entry per CDR3 protein results from TCRdb running MiXCR on the multiplex PCR reads. The repertoire holds some 110,000 distinct CDR3 sequences, with roughly 80% as singletons. The sequenced material came from liver tumor tissue from sampling region 3. As for subset: tumor region T3, left-lateral pole. These receptor sequences come from a man between 40 and 49 years old with primary liver carcinoma and hepatitis B virus infection.

With regard to this clonotype: The CDR3 does not end in the conserved phenylalanine or tryptophan, so this is likely a read error. V usage is TRBV29-1 and J usage is TRBJ1-2; tentatively, D is TRBD1 (5 bases). V was shortened by 5 bases and J by 4 bases, with 8 bases between the two germline ends. Germline CDR1 and CDR2: SQVTM and ANQGSEA. The CDR3 contains 11 residues. This chain's CDR3 is CSVRGLYGYTI. The CDR3 bases are TGCAGCGTTAGGGGTCTCTATGGCTACACCATC.

The V and J genes are TRBV6-1 and TRBJ1-2; D uncertain. This CDR3 has 13 amino acids. Trimming took off 2 bases at V and 0 bases at J, with 4 bases between the two ends. Germline loops: CDR1 MNHNS, CDR2 SASEGT. CDR3 amino acids: CASSELPNYGYTF. For the CDR3, the DNA is TGTGCCAGCAGTGAACTCCCTAACTATGGCTACACCTTC.

In its sample, this clonotype was seen many times. This rearrangement joins TRBV6-5 to TRBJ2-1; D is unresolved. CDR3 length: 14 residues. The V end lost 6 bases, the J end lost 0 bases, and 9 bases lay between the germline ends. Germline V lookup: CDR1 MNHEY, CDR2 SVGAGI. The CDR3 nucleotides read TGTGCCAGCAGCCCTATGAGCTCCTACAATGAGCAGTTCTTC. Translating it yields CASSPMSSYNEQFF.